This T cell receptor beta chain is drawn from a study of blood T cell repertoires in COVID-19. Whole-study context: Donors in the United States, Italy and Spain gave samples during acute or convalescent COVID-19. Sources were T cells, B-cell-depleted T cells, or PBMCs; the material itself was cDNA or gDNA.

Clones were read by immunoSEQ multiplex PCR, and TCRdb kept only the in-frame ones, dropping some. The table has a few hundred thousand clones, around 90% seen once. V shed 2 bases and J shed 2 bases, with 16 bases lying between them. The CDR3 is 16 residues long. Germline assignment: CDR1 SGHTA and CDR2 FQGNSA. This receptor was obtained from a woman under 30 who had recovered from COVID-19. Sequencing input: peripheral blood. The chain has TRBV7-2 and TRBJ2-7, with TRBD1 as a possible D gene (7 bases). Here the CDR3 DNA reads TGTGCCAGCAGCTTATTAGGAGGGGGCCAGACCTACGAGCAGTACTTC. Its translation: CASSLLGGGQTYEQYF.